This is a list of T cell receptor beta chains from one sample in a study of identical twins. TCRdb reprocessed the 5' RACE reads via MiXCR and lists one record per CDR3 protein. The sample yields fewer than 450,000 distinct CDR3 sequences, approximately 9.1% seen once. Material for sequencing was naive T cells sorted from blood. These receptors were collected from a woman aged 45 to 65 in good health. Each CDR3 is given with its conserved first and last residue. The D gene is left open where the match is weak. The size field is filled for only some rows; it gives once, few, many or a size class.

v_gene	j_gene	abundance	d_gene	CDR3aa	CDR3nt
TRBV11-3	TRBJ2-1	.	.	CASARSQGGEQFF	TGTGCCAGCGCGCGAAGCCAGGGTGGTGAGCAGTTCTTC
TRBV5-1	TRBJ1-2	many	TRBD1	CASSGRQGDYGYTF	TGCGCCAGCAGCGGGAGACAGGGTGACTATGGCTACACCTTC
TRBV28	TRBJ1-2	.	.	CASSGPSRNGYTF	TGTGCCAGCAGTGGCCCAAGCAGGAATGGCTACACCTTC
TRBV24-1	TRBJ1-5	.	.	CATSGGTQPQQF	TGTGCCACCAGTGGGGGGACCCAGCCCCAGCAATTT
TRBV7-9	TRBJ2-3	few	.	CASSPANRGQDTQYF	TGTGCCAGCAGCCCAGCCAACCGCGGCCAAGATACGCAGTATTTT
TRBV12-3/TRBV12-4	TRBJ1-1	many	.	CASTPQGYTEAFF	TGTGCCAGCACCCCACAGGGATACACTGAAGCTTTCTTT
TRBV20-1	TRBJ2-5	.	.	CSAHGGWQETQYF	TGCAGTGCCCACGGGGGCTGGCAAGAGACCCAGTACTTC
TRBV24-1	TRBJ2-3	many	.	CATSDTTADTQYF	TGTGCCACCAGTGATACTACAGCCGATACGCAGTATTTT
TRBV7-2	TRBJ2-2	few	.	CASSLGVVRAGELFF	TGTGCCAGCAGCTTAGGGGTAGTCCGGGCCGGGGAGCTGTTTTTT
TRBV12-3/TRBV12-4	TRBJ2-5	few	TRBD2	CASSLASGRVKETQYF	TGTGCCAGCAGTTTAGCTAGCGGGAGGGTTAAAGAGACCCAGTACTTC
TRBV7-7	TRBJ2-2	few	TRBD2	CASSLLVAGAGELFF	TGTGCTAGCAGCTTGTTGGTAGCGGGAGCCGGGGAGCTGTTTTTT
TRBV10-2	TRBJ2-3	few	TRBD2	CASRTLAGVSDTQYF	TGCGCCAGCAGAACACTAGCGGGAGTTTCGGATACGCAGTATTTT
TRBV11-2	TRBJ2-1	.	.	CASTSVVRNEQFF	TGTGCCAGCACTTCAGTTGTACGCAATGAGCAGTTCTTC
TRBV12-3/TRBV12-4	TRBJ2-1	few	TRBD2	CASSSRGGGTYNEQFF	TGTGCCAGCAGCAGCCGGGGGGGAGGAACCTACAATGAGCAGTTCTTC
TRBV14	TRBJ1-4	many	TRBD1	CASSQAGGLREKLFF	TGTGCCAGCAGCCAAGCAGGGGGACTCCGTGAAAAACTGTTTTTT
TRBV10-3	TRBJ1-1	few	.	CAISDGGSTEAFF	TGTGCCATCAGTGACGGGGGATCTACTGAAGCTTTCTTT